This T cell receptor beta chain was identified in a study of cytomegalovirus exposure and HLA in healthy donors. Study-level findings and limits: The study found most TCR sequences rare, yet found some public TCRs in many donors.

Trimming removed 5 bases from V and 6 bases from J, with 16 bases in between. This CDR3 is built from 14 residues. Looked up from germline, CDR1 is MNHEY and CDR2 is SMNVEV (reference sequence). Researchers ran the PCR with 60 Vbeta and 13 Jbeta primers. The table came from immunoSEQ multiplex PCR; TCRdb's copy has only in-frame clones and leaves some out. The sample contains more than 110,000 clones, roughly 80% of which appear only once. Regarding this clone: What it binds is not known.

The TCR sequence derives from a man in his late teens or twenties in good health and CMV-seronegative. The chain links TRBV27 to TRBJ1-1; possibly TRBD1 for D (6 bases). Sample: PBMCs. This CDR3 is CASSDRWGGAEAFF. In DNA, the CDR3 is TGTGCCAGCAGTGACAGGTGGGGGGGCGCTGAAGCTTTCTTT.